The clone carrying this TCR beta chain came up a few times. What it recognizes is unknown. The CDR3 has 14 residues. Per germline, CDR1 SNHLY and CDR2 FYNNEI. With 6 bases removed from V and 2 bases from J, the gap between germline ends came to 10 bases. This entry belongs to a study of a mutant IDH1 vaccine in newly diagnosed glioma. Documented time point: week 11, during vaccination. Mutant IDH1 20-mer peptide, at 300 ug, made up each vaccine dose, with topical imiquimod. Assay used: immunoSEQ multiplex PCR; TCRdb lists only in-frame clones, some missing. This table holds 45,000 to 60,000 clones, 90% to 95% found once. Study results and limitations: Pseudoprogression apparently lacked any relation to changes in top peripheral T cell clonotypes.

The input for sequencing was PBMCs, taken from a glioma patient whose treatment included an IDH1 peptide vaccine. This chain connects TRBV2 to TRBJ1-4; no firm D call. The origin of this receptor is a man aged 50-60 years with glioma. CDR3 sequence (DNA): TGTGCCAGCAGCATCAACCCTACTAATGAAAAACTGTTTTTT. Protein: CASSINPTNEKLFF.